This is a list of T cell receptor beta chains from one sample in a study of early stage breast cancer tumors. The repertoire was sequenced with immunoSEQ multiplex PCR; TCRdb's copy has only in-frame clones and lacks some. The sample lists around 40,000 clones, about 78% occurring once. The sequencing input was blood. These TCRs come from a person between 50 and 60 years old with breast cancer. Both conserved end residues are part of each CDR3. Fields, in order: J gene, D gene, V gene, CDR3 protein. D genes are given only for firm matches.

TRBJ1-6 . TRBV7-2 CASSRTATNNSPLHF
TRBJ1-2 . TRBV27 CASSLWARETDLYGYTF
TRBJ2-7 TRBD2 TRBV19 CASSFLLAGGPYEQYF
TRBJ2-5 . TRBV21-1 CASSKARGRLETQYF
TRBJ2-5 . TRBV7-3 CASSTRGGETQYF
TRBJ2-5 . TRBV25-1 CASYKGLRGEETQYF
TRBJ1-2 TRBD1 TRBV25-1 CASSASTGNYGYTF
TRBJ2-5 . TRBV7-2 CASSQGSETQYF
TRBJ2-7 TRBD2 TRBV4-1 CASSRGSGISYEQYF
TRBJ2-5 . TRBV7-8 CASSPPGIETQYF
TRBJ2-3 TRBD1 TRBV2 CASSEDRGDTDTQYF
TRBJ2-2 . TRBV12-5 CASGLDGPWTGELFF
TRBJ1-5 . TRBV25-1 CASSESGGPGNQPQHF
TRBJ2-3 . TRBV19 CASSGSRTDTQYF
TRBJ1-4 . TRBV7-2 CASSPFQGQEKLFF
TRBJ1-2 . TRBV4-3 CASSQDRGYSYTF
TRBJ2-2 . TRBV16 CASSPWTGSGELFF
TRBJ1-2 . TRBV6-5 CASSYEIGALNYGYTF
TRBJ1-2 . TRBV19 CASSIVGTPSVGYGYTF
TRBJ1-2 . TRBV5-6 CASTTGGAGDYGYTF
TRBJ2-1 . TRBV9 CASSPTGAGGEQFF
TRBJ2-7 TRBD2 TRBV4-1 CASSQASGIYEQYF
TRBJ1-2 TRBD1 TRBV7-6 CASTGGGSHGYTF
TRBJ2-2 TRBD2 TRBV2 CAFGPGLAGNTGELFF
TRBJ2-7 TRBD2 TRBV25-1 CASRTSGRGEQYF
TRBJ2-1 . TRBV11-2 CASSLDPRGEQFF
TRBJ1-5 . TRBV15 CATSRQGSNQPQHF
TRBJ2-2 . TRBV5-1 CASSLYSNTGELFF
TRBJ2-7 TRBD2 TRBV7-9 CASIASGSEEQYF
TRBJ1-1 . TRBV20-1 CSAGASTEAFF
TRBJ1-2 . TRBV5-8 CASSLDVGGSIGYGYTF